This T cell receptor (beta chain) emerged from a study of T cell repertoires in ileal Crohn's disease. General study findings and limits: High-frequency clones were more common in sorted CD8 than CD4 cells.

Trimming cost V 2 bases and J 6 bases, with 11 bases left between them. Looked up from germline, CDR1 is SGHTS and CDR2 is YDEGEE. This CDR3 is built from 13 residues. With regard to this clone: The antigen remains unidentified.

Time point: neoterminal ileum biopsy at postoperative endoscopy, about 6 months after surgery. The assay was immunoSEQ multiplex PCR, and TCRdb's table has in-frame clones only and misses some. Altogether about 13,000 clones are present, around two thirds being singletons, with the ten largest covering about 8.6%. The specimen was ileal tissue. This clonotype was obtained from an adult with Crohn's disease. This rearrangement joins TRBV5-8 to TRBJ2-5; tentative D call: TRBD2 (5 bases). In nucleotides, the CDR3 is TGTGCCAGCAGCTTTTCCTCGGGGAAGACCCAGTACTTC. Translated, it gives CASSFSSGKTQYF.